These T cell receptor beta chains were read from a single sample in a study of long-term antiretroviral therapy in people with HIV. The repertoire was sequenced with immunoSEQ multiplex PCR; TCRdb's copy has only in-frame clones and lacks some. The profile shows around 13,000 clones, approximately 73% of them singletons. Source: unsorted PBMCs, taken 3.1 years after starting antiretroviral therapy. These receptors originate from a man between 40 and 49 years old with HIV. Each CDR3 is given with its conserved first and last residue. The D gene is left open where the match is weak. Clone size is not always given. Where it is, it says once, few, many or a class for expanded clones.

J gene | V gene | clone size | D gene | CDR3 protein | CDR3 DNA
TRBJ1-1 | TRBV30 | NA | NA | CAWSVLGGGEAFF | TGTGCCTGGAGTGTACTTGGGGGCGGAGAAGCTTTCTTT
TRBJ2-7 | TRBV6-1 | NA | NA | CASRPRTEAGEQYF | TGTGCCAGCAGACCTCGGACCGAGGCCGGCGAGCAGTACTTC
TRBJ1-6 | TRBV9 | NA | NA | CASSVGRNSPLHF | TGTGCCAGCAGCGTAGGCAGAAATTCACCCCTCCACTTT
TRBJ2-1 | TRBV30 | NA | TRBD2 | CAWANGGKRGAPFGEQFF | TGTGCCTGGGCTAATGGGGGAAAGCGGGGGGCCCCGTTCGGTGAGCAGTTCTTC
TRBJ1-4 | TRBV19 | NA | NA | CASSRDGYLDNEKLFF | TGTGCCAGTAGTAGGGACGGATACCTTGATAATGAAAAACTGTTTTTT
TRBJ2-3 | TRBV18 | NA | TRBD2 | CASSPQAGGPSDTQYF | TGTGCCAGCTCACCACAGGCGGGGGGGCCGTCAGATACGCAGTATTTT
TRBJ2-3 | TRBV10-3 | NA | NA | CAISEPPEDTQYF | TGTGCCATCAGTGAACCTCCGGAAGATACGCAGTATTTT
TRBJ2-7 | TRBV5-6 | once | NA | CASSETDSSYEQYF | TGTGCCAGCAGCGAGACAGATTCTTCCTACGAGCAGTACTTC
TRBJ1-5 | TRBV19 | NA | NA | CASSIGESNQPQHF | TGTGCCAGTAGTATAGGGGAGAGCAATCAGCCCCAGCATTTT
TRBJ2-1 | TRBV5-5 | NA | TRBD2 | CASSLPSGGLYNEQFF | TGTGCCAGCAGCTTGCCCAGCGGGGGTCTCTACAATGAGCAGTTCTTC
TRBJ2-1 | TRBV19 | NA | NA | CASSIVGNEQFF | TGTGCCAGTAGTATAGTGGGCAATGAGCAGTTCTTC
TRBJ1-1 | TRBV2 | NA | NA | CASRPTQNTEAFF | TGTGCCAGCAGGCCCACTCAGAACACTGAAGCTTTCTTT